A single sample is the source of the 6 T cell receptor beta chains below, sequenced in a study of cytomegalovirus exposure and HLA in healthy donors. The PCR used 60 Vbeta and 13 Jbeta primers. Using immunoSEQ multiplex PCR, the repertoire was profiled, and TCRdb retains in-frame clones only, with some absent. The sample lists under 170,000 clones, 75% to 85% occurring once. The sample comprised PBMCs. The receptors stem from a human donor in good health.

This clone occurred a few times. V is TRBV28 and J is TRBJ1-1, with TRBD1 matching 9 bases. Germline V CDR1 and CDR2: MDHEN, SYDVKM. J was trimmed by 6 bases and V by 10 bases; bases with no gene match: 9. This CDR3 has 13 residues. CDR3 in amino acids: CATVTRQGAEAFF. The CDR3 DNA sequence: TGTGCCACTGTCACCCGACAGGGGGCTGAAGCTTTCTTT.

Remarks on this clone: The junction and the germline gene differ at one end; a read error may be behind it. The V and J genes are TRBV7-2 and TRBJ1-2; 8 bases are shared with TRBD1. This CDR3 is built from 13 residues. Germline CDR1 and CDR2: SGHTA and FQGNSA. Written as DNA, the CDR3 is TGTGCCAGCAGCCCTGGACAGGGAACCCATTACCCCTTC. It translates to CASSPGQGTHYPF.

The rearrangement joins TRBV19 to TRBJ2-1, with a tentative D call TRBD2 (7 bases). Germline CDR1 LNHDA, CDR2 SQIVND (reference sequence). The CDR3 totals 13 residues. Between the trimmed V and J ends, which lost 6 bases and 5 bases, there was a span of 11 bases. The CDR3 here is CASSLGGDNEQFF. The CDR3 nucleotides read TGTGCCAGTAGCCTAGGGGGGGACAATGAGCAGTTCTTC.

The CDR3 DNA reads as TGTGCCGTCCAGGGGGGAGGATTTAACTATGGCTACACCTTC. Its translation is CAVQGGGFNYGYTF. The chain couples TRBV5-3 to TRBJ1-2, with 7 bases lining up with TRBD1. TRBV5-3 is an open reading frame whose function is uncertain. This CDR3 contains 14 residues. Losses at the gene ends were 10 bases for V and 1 base for J; bases not matched to a gene: 10.

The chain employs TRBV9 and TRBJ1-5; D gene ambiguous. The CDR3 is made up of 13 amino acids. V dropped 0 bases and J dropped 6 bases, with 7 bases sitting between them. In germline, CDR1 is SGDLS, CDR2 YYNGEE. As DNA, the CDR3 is TGTGCCAGCAGCGTAGGAGGGAGTCAGCCCCAGCATTTT. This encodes CASSVGGSQPQHF. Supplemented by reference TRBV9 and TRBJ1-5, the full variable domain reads DSGVTQTPKHLITATGQRVTLRCSPRSGDLSVYWYQQSLDQGLQFLIQYYNGEERAKGNILERFSAQQFPDLHSELNLSSLELGDSALYFCASSVGGSQPQHFGDGTRLSIL.

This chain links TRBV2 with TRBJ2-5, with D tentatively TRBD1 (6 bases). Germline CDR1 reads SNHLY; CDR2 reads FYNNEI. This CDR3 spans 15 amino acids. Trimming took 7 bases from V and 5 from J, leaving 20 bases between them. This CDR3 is CASNPQGAARETQYF. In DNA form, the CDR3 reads TGTGCCAGCAACCCACAGGGAGCAGCGCGGGAGACCCAGTACTTC.